This T cell receptor (beta chain) was found in a study of blood T cells in healthy people across ages. Whole-study context: Roughly one uniquely barcoded beta molecule per two T cells was captured.

The CDR3 consists of 16 residues. V lost 0 bases and J lost 6; bases outside the gene matches: 5. The V gene's germline CDR1 is SGHTA and CDR2 FQGNSA. Of note for this clonotype: What it binds is not known.

Broader study findings: There were more naive CD4+ cells and higher diversity in long-lived donors than in aged donors.

For the second PCR, which ran for about 7 to 11 cycles, a sample-barcoded 5' primer and a J-beta primer mix were used. Every cDNA molecule bore a tag from a template-switch adaptor containing 12 random nucleotides. TCRdb redid the calling of the 5' RACE reads with MiXCR, one entry per CDR3 protein. The data contain 1.5 million to 2 million distinct CDR3 sequences, 28% of them singletons. Donors were systemically healthy Caucasian individuals from Russia aged about 6 to 100 years. This clonotype was sampled from a woman aged 25-40 years in good health. The V gene is TRBV7-2, the J gene TRBJ2-3, with 11 bases lining up with TRBD2. Sequences were obtained from blood. This chain's CDR3 is CASSLALAGAGDTQYF. CDR3 coding DNA: TGTGCCAGCAGCTTAGCACTAGCGGGAGCCGGTGATACGCAGTATTTT.